This TCR beta chain was recorded in a study of T cell repertoires in cytomegalovirus infection. TCRdb independently ran MiXCR on the reads; one entry per CDR3 protein. The table lists under 850,000 distinct CDR3 sequences, 30% to 35% of them singletons. In this sample, this clonotype turned up once. Its target is unknown. Losses at the gene ends were 4 bases for V and 7 bases for J; bases not matched to a gene: 7. This CDR3 is 13 amino acids long. Germline CDR1 is SGHKS and CDR2 is YYEKEE (reference sequence). The chain carries TRBV5-5 and TRBJ1-2, with 7 bases identical to TRBD1. The TCR originated in a human donor in good health (CMV status not recorded). Some clones in this sample may be carry-over from other donors' samples. The material was cultured PBMCs, obtained from culture after CMV antigen stimulation. CDR3 sequence (DNA): TGTGCCAGCAGCGGTACAGGGGAAGGTGGCTACACCTTC. It specifies CASSGTGEGGYTF.